This T cell receptor (beta chain) was recorded in a study of OX40 agonist ivuxolimab in advanced cancers. The wider study: Each patient was given ivuxolimab into a vein every 2 weeks, at 0.01 to 10 mg/kg. Participants, roughly 81% male, averaged approximately 60 years of age, ranging from about 23 to 90. Study outcomes and limitations: In CD8+ T cells, expanded clones were on average more numerous than in CD4+. Clonal expansion was seen in CD4+ and CD8+ blood T cells by week 6 at 0.1 to 3.0 mg/kg.

In the case of this clone: The antigen is not known. Other DNA sequences in this specimen translate into the identical CDR3.

In germline, CDR1 is MDHEN, CDR2 SYDVKM. The CDR3 is 13 residues long. V trimming: 2 bases; J trimming: 3 bases; junction bases outside the gene matches: 0. Sequencing was performed with immunoSEQ multiplex PCR; in TCRdb, only in-frame clones are kept and a portion is missing. This table holds tens of thousands of clones, approximately 92% found once. This chain links TRBV28 with TRBJ2-7; 8 nucleotides match TRBD2. The sequence derives from an adult with an advanced solid tumor such as melanoma, head and neck, liver or kidney cancer. Sample: CD4+ or CD8+ T cells sorted from blood, taken in a trial of the OX40 agonist ivuxolimab. DNA of the CDR3: TGTGCCAGCAGTTTAGCGGGGGGCTACGAGCAGTACTTC. This sequence encodes CASSLAGGYEQYF.